This TCR beta chain was captured in a study of blood T cell repertoires in COVID-19. Across the whole study: There were acute and convalescent COVID-19 samples, and they came from the United States, Italy and Spain.

The germline V gene has CDR1 MNHEY and CDR2 SVGEGT. V shed 4 bases and J 4 bases; nucleotides not matched to a gene: 15. The CDR3 consists of 18 residues. Measured with immunoSEQ multiplex PCR; TCRdb has only the in-frame clones, and not every one. The profile shows over 250,000 clones, 80% to 95% of them singletons. Seattle cases were enrolled at active infection and followed longitudinally. The rearrangement links TRBV6-2 or TRBV6-3 to TRBJ2-1; TRBD2 aligns across 8 bases. The sample taken for sequencing was peripheral blood. The clonotype originates from a person under 30 with COVID-19, enrolled during active disease. As DNA, the CDR3 is TGTGCCAGCAGTTTCCCCATACTAGCGGAGAAAGGGTACAATGAGCAGTTCTTC. It specifies CASSFPILAEKGYNEQFF.